Presented here are 23 T cell receptor beta chains from one specimen sequenced in a study of technical replicates of blood from a few donors. Profiling relied on immunoSEQ multiplex PCR, and the TCRdb table lists in-frame clones only, not all of them. The data contain tens of thousands of clones, 95% to 99% of them singletons. Sequencing was done on a sample of T cells isolated from PBMCs. These receptors originate from a human donor in good health.

The chain joins TRBV6-5 to TRBJ2-7; a possible D gene is TRBD1 (6 bases). Trimming cost V 4 bases and J 4 bases, with 14 bases left between them. The CDR3 runs to 14 residues. Germline CDR1 is MNHEY and CDR2 is SVGAGI. The CDR3 reads CASSSVTGAYEQYF. For the CDR3, the DNA is TGTGCCAGCAGTTCCGTGACAGGCGCGTACGAGCAGTACTTC.

This rearrangement joins TRBV6-1 to TRBJ2-7; D unresolved. Per the germline V gene, CDR1 is MNHNS and CDR2 is SASEGT. CDR3 length: 10 amino acids. Trimming took 10 bases from V and 4 from J, leaving 8 bases between them. CDR3 nucleotide sequence: TGTGCCACCACACTATACGAGCAGTACTTC. It translates to CATTLYEQYF.

The chain's CDR3 is CASSPQGAEAFF. The DNA for the CDR3 is TGTGCCAGCTCACCGCAGGGGGCTGAAGCTTTCTTT. This chain connects TRBV18 to TRBJ1-1; 7 nucleotides agree with TRBD1. The trim removed 3 bases at V and 6 bases at J, leaving 1 base unmatched. Germline assignment: CDR1 KGHSH and CDR2 LQKENI. The CDR3 has 12 amino acids.

This clone was observed a single time. J is TRBJ1-4 and V is TRBV4-1; D is unclear. CDR1 MGHRA and CDR2 YSYEKL come from the germline V gene. V lost 0 bases and J 7 bases, leaving 6 bases between the germline ends. The length of the CDR3 is 13 residues. The CDR3 DNA follows: TGCGCCAGCAGCCAAGATTATATTGAAAAACTGTTTTTT. As protein: CASSQDYIEKLFF.

The genes are TRBV19 and TRBJ1-5; 10 bases fit TRBD1. The CDR3 extends over 15 amino acids. CDR1 is LNHDA, CDR2 SQIVND, per germline (reference sequence). With V trimmed by 6 bases and J by 7 bases, 9 bases remained unmatched. Here the CDR3 reads CASSTTGTGVQPQHF. The DNA for the CDR3 is TGTGCCAGTAGCACGACCGGGACAGGGGTACAGCCCCAGCATTTT.

The chain has TRBV6-6 and TRBJ2-1, with D possibly matching TRBD2 (5 bases). This CDR3 is 14 amino acids long. V shed 4 bases and J shed 4 bases, with 11 bases lying between them. Germline V gene data show CDR1 as MNHNY and CDR2 as SVGAGI (reference sequence). The chain's CDR3 is CASSLSSEYNEQFF. As DNA, the CDR3 is TGTGCCAGCAGTTTGAGTAGCGAATACAATGAGCAGTTCTTC.

This sequence joins TRBV27 and TRBJ2-7; D possibly corresponds to TRBD1 (6 bases). The germline V gene encodes CDR1 MNHEY and CDR2 SMNVEV (reference sequence). This CDR3 region has 13 residues. With 6 bases removed from V and 7 bases from J, the gap between germline ends came to 16 bases. CDR3 sequence reads: CASRQGLVLEQYF. In DNA, the CDR3 is TGTGCCAGCAGACAGGGTCTGGTGTTGGAGCAGTACTTC.

The gene calls are TRBV6-5 and TRBJ1-3; D is ambiguous. The germline V gene encodes CDR1 MNHEY and CDR2 SVGAGI. Trimming shortened V by 6 bases and J by 0 bases, and 9 bases separated the two germline ends. This CDR3 has 14 residues. CDR3 amino acids: CASRVHVSGNTIYF. CDR3 DNA: TGTGCCAGCAGGGTACACGTCTCTGGAAACACCATATATTTT.

V is TRBV6-1 and J is TRBJ2-5; D may be TRBD2 (7 bases). The CDR3 sequence is 15 residues long. Germline V CDR1 and CDR2: MNHNS, SASEGT. The V end lost 1 base, the J end lost 2 bases, and 11 bases lay between the germline ends. The chain's CDR3 is CASSEGGGQQETQYF. CDR3 nucleotides: TGTGCCAGCAGTGAAGGCGGGGGCCAGCAAGAGACCCAGTACTTC.

The V and J genes are TRBV28 and TRBJ1-1; D possibly corresponds to TRBD1 (5 bases). The CDR3 extends over 14 amino acids. Germline lookup yields CDR1 MDHEN and CDR2 SYDVKM. Trimming took off 8 bases at V and 1 base at J, with 14 bases between the two ends. CDR3 region: CASGLIDRNTEAFF. For the CDR3, the DNA is TGTGCCAGCGGCTTAATCGACAGGAACACTGAAGCTTTCTTT.

V is TRBV28 and J is TRBJ1-2; possibly TRBD1 for D (6 bases). This CDR3 is built from 14 residues. The V gene lost 3 bases and the J gene lost 4 bases, with 12 bases spanning the gap. Germline V gene lookup returns CDR1 MDHEN and CDR2 SYDVKM. DNA of the CDR3: TGTGCCAGCAGTTTCTACCAGGGGCCCTATGGCTACACCTTC. Amino acids: CASSFYQGPYGYTF.

This clone was recorded only once. The rearrangement uses TRBV19 and TRBJ2-1, with a tentative D call TRBD1 (6 bases). Germline values: CDR1 LNHDA, CDR2 SQIVND (reference sequence). The CDR3 is made up of 15 amino acids. V was shortened by 6 bases and J by 7 bases, with 19 bases between the two germline ends. CDR3 DNA sequence: TGTGCCAGTAGAAATAAGCAGGGGATTGGAAATGAGCAGTTCTTC. Residues: CASRNKQGIGNEQFF.

The J gene is TRBJ2-1, the V gene TRBV10-3; D possibly corresponds to TRBD1 (5 bases). The ends were cut back, 2 bases at V and 16 bases at J, with 12 bases in the middle. Germline V gene sequence: CDR1 ENHRY, CDR2 SYGVKD. The CDR3 is made up of 11 amino acids. Written as DNA, the CDR3 is TGTGCCATCAGTGAGGGGCTAGGGGCATTCTTC. This sequence encodes CAISEGLGAFF.

V usage is TRBV25-1 and J usage is TRBJ2-5; TRBD2 matches 12 bases. V was clipped by 6 bases and J by 1 base; unmatched bases: 9. The CDR3 has 17 residues. The germline gives CDR1 MGHDK, CDR2 SYGVNS. The CDR3: CASRPPGLAGFQETQYF. The CDR3 nucleotides read TGTGCCAGCAGACCACCGGGACTAGCGGGTTTCCAAGAGACCCAGTACTTC. The full variable domain, with the rest looked up from reference TRBV25-1 and TRBJ2-5, is EADIYQTPRYLVIGTGKKITLECSQTMGHDKMYWYQQDPGMELHLIHYSYGVNSTEKGDLSSESTVSRIRTEHFPLTLESARPSHTSQYLCASRPPGLAGFQETQYFGPGTRLLVL.

This chain joins TRBV27 and TRBJ2-1, with D tentatively TRBD1 (6 bases). V was cut by 3 bases and J by 7 bases, with 10 bases left in between. The CDR3 contains 13 residues. Germline V gives CDR1 MNHEY, CDR2 SMNVEV (reference sequence). The CDR3 DNA reads as TGTGCCAGCAGTTTGAGGGGGTTGAATGAGCAGTTCTTC. Translation gives CASSLRGLNEQFF.

The chain couples TRBV18 to TRBJ2-2; 8 bases map to TRBD1. The V and J ends lost 4 bases and 2 bases, in that order; junction bases with no gene match: 3. The germline CDR1 and CDR2 sequences are KGHSH and LQKENI. The CDR3 consists of 15 residues. This CDR3 is CASSRQGTNTGELFF. For the CDR3, the DNA is TGTGCCAGCTCACGACAGGGGACTAACACCGGGGAGCTGTTTTTT.

On this clone: Other nucleotide sequences from this sample produce the same CDR3. The chain joins TRBV4-3 to TRBJ1-1; weak D call: TRBD1 (5 bases). CDR1 LGHNA and CDR2 YSLEER come from the germline V gene. The V gene lost 0 bases and the J gene lost 5 bases, with 10 bases spanning the gap. The CDR3 consists of 14 residues. CDR3 loop: CASSQDLGGTEAFF. The CDR3 coding sequence is TGCGCCAGCAGCCAAGATTTGGGGGGAACTGAAGCTTTCTTT.

V usage is TRBV25-1 and J usage is TRBJ2-1; 11 bases line up with TRBD2. V lost 3 bases, J lost 1 base, and 8 bases stayed unmatched. CDR3 length: 18 residues. CDR1 and CDR2 (germline): MGHDK, SYGVNS. DNA of the CDR3: TGTGCCAGCAGTGATACTAGCGGGAGCGGGGAGTCCTACAATGAGCAGTTCTTC. This sequence encodes CASSDTSGSGESYNEQFF.

The chain recombines TRBV19 with TRBJ1-1; a weak D match, TRBD1 (6 bases). The germline CDR1 and CDR2 sequences are LNHDA and SQIVND (reference sequence). This CDR3 spans 13 amino acids. Trimming removed 1 base from V and 4 bases from J, with 7 bases in between. The CDR3: CASSIGGGTEAFF. The CDR3, as DNA: TGTGCCAGTAGTATAGGAGGGGGCACTGAAGCTTTCTTT.

This chain links TRBV7-8 with TRBJ2-1; 10 bases fit TRBD1. The CDR3 loop spans 16 amino acids. Germline V gene lookup returns CDR1 SGHVS and CDR2 FQNEAQ. The V and J ends lost 1 base and 7 bases, in that order; junction bases with no gene match: 7. In nucleotides, the CDR3 is TGTGCCAGCAGCTTAGTTTGGATGGGACAGGGGAATGAGCAGTTCTTC. Translating gives CASSLVWMGQGNEQFF.

The chain employs TRBV11-2 and TRBJ2-7, with TRBD2 matching over 7 bases. The CDR3 extends over 13 amino acids. Germline lookup yields CDR1 SGHAT and CDR2 FQNNGV. Trimming took 7 bases from V and 5 from J; bases not matched to a gene: 8. In DNA form, the CDR3 reads TGTGCCAGCACACCGGGACTACAGAACGAGCAGTACTTC. Translated, it gives CASTPGLQNEQYF.

The V call is TRBV5-1, the J call TRBJ2-1; 9 positions agree with TRBD2. CDR1 is SGHRS and CDR2 is YFSETQ in the germline V gene. The CDR3 sequence is 16 residues long. J lost 8 bases, V lost 0 bases, and 9 bases had no gene match. CDR3 region: CASSLALAGGGDEQFF. CDR3 coding DNA: TGCGCCAGCAGCTTGGCCCTCGCGGGAGGGGGCGATGAGCAGTTCTTC.

The V gene is TRBV30, the J gene TRBJ1-2; maybe TRBD1 (6 bases). This CDR3 spans 15 amino acids. Looked up from germline, CDR1 is GTSNPN and CDR2 is SVGIG (reference sequence). The V gene lost 0 bases and the J gene lost 3 bases, with 14 bases spanning the gap. DNA of the CDR3: TGTGCCTGGAGTGTAGGGGCAGGGGAAGACTATGGCTACACCTTC. Translating gives CAWSVGAGEDYGYTF.